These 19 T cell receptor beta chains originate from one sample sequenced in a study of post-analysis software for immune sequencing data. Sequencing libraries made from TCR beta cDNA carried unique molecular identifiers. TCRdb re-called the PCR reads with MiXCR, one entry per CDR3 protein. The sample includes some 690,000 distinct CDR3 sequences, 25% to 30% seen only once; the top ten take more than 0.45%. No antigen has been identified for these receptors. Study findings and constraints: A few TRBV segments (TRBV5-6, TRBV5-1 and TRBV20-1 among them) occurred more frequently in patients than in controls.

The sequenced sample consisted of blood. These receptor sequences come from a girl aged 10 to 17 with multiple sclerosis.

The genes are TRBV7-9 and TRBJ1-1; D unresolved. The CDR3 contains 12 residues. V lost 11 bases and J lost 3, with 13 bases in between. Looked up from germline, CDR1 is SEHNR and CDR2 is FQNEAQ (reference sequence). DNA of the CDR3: TGTGCCGGCTCCGATTTTGACACTGAAGCTTTCTTT. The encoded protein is CAGSDFDTEAFF.

The CDR3 DNA follows: TGCAGTGCTACGGGACGGGGCGATGGCTACACCTTC. Translated, it gives CSATGRGDGYTF. This sequence joins TRBV20-1 and TRBJ1-2, with D possibly TRBD1 on 5 matching bases. The CDR3 extends over 12 amino acids. The V gene lost 4 bases and the J gene lost 6 bases, with 12 bases spanning the gap. Germline assignment: CDR1 DFQATT and CDR2 SNEGSKA (reference sequence).

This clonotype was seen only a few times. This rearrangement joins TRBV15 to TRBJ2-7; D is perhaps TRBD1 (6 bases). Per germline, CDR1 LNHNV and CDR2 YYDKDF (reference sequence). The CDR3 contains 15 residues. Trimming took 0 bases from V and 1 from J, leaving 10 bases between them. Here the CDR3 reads CATSREKGVSYEQYF. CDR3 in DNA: TGTGCCACCAGCAGAGAAAAGGGGGTGTCCTACGAGCAGTACTTC. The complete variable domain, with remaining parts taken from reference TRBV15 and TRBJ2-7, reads DAMVIQNPRYQVTQFGKPVTLSCSQTLNHNVMYWYQQKSSQAPKLLFHYYDKDFNNEADTPDNFQSRRPNTSFCFLDIRSPGLGDTAMYLCATSREKGVSYEQYFGPGTRLTVT.

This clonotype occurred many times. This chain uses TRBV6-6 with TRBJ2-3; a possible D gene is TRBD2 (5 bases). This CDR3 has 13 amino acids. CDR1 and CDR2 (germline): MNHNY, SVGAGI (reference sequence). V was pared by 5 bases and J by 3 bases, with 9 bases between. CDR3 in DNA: TGTGCCAGCAGTCCGGACTCTACAGATACGCAGTATTTT. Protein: CASSPDSTDTQYF.

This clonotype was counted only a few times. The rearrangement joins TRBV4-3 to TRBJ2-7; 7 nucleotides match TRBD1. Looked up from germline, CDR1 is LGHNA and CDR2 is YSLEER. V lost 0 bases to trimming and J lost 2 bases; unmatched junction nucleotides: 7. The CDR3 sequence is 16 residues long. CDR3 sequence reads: CASSQDTGDGAYEQYF. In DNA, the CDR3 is TGCGCCAGCAGCCAAGATACAGGGGACGGAGCCTACGAGCAGTACTTC.

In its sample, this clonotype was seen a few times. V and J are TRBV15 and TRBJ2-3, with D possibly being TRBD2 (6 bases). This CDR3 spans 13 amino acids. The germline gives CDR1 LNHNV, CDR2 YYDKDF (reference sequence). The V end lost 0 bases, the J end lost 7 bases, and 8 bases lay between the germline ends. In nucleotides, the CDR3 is TGTGCCACCAGCAGAGACCGGGGGTATACGCAGTATTTT. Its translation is CATSRDRGYTQYF.

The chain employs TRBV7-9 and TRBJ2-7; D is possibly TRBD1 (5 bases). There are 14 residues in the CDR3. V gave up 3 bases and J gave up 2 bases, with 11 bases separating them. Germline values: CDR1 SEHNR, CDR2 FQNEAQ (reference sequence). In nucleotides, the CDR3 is TGTGCCAGCAGCTTGCCTGACAGAACCTACGAGCAGTACTTC. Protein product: CASSLPDRTYEQYF.

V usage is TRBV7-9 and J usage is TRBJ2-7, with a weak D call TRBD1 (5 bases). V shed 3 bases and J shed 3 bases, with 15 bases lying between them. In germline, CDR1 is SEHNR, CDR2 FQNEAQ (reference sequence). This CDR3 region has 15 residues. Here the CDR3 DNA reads TGTGCCAGCAGCTTGGGCGCGCTAGGGGTCTACGAGCAGTACTTC. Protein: CASSLGALGVYEQYF.

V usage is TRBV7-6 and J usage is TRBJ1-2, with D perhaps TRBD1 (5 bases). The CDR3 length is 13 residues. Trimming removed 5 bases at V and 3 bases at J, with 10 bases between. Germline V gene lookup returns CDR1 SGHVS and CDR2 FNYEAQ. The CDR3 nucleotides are TGTGCCAGCAGCCCTGTGACAGACTATGGCTACACCTTC. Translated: CASSPVTDYGYTF.

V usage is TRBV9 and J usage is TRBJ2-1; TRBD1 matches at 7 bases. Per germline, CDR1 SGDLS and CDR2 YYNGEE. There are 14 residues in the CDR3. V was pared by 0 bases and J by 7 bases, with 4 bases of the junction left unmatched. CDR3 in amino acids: CASSVDRGGNEQFF. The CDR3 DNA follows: TGTGCCAGCAGCGTAGACAGGGGTGGGAATGAGCAGTTCTTC.

CDR3: CSAREGPNTQYF. CDR3 coding DNA: TGCAGTGCTAGAGAGGGTCCGAATACGCAGTATTTT. V and J are TRBV20-1 and TRBJ2-3; D gene uncertain. With 0 bases removed from V and 7 bases from J, the gap between germline ends came to 8 bases. Germline-derived CDR1 and CDR2 are DFQATT and SNEGSKA (reference sequence). The CDR3 totals 12 residues.

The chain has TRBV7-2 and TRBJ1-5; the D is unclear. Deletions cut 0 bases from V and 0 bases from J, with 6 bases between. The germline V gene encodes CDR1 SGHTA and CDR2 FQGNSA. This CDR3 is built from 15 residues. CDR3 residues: CASSLATFSNQPQHF. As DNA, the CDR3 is TGTGCCAGCAGCTTAGCGACATTTAGCAATCAGCCCCAGCATTTT.

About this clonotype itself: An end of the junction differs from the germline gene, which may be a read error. Here the CDR3 reads CSAGGVDRGQDTHYF. The CDR3 coding sequence is TGCAGTGCTGGAGGAGTAGACAGGGGCCAAGACACCCACTACTTC. The chain links TRBV20-1 to TRBJ2-5; 8 bases are shared with TRBD1. The germline CDR1 and CDR2 sequences are DFQATT and SNEGSKA (reference sequence). CDR3 size: 15 residues.

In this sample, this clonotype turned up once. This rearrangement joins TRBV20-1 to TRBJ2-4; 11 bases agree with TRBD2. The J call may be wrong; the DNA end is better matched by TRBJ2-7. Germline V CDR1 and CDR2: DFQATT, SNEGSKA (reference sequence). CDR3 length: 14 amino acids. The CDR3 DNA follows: TGCAGTGCATGGGGGACTAGCGGCTCCTACGAGCAGTACTTC. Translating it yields CSAWGTSGSYEQYF.

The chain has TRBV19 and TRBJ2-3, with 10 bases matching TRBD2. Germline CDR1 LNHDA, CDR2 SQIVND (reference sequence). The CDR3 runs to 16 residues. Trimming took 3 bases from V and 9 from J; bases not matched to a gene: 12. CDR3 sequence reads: CASSMSGGAPQSTQYF. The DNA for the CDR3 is TGTGCCAGTAGTATGAGCGGGGGGGCTCCCCAAAGCACGCAGTATTTT.

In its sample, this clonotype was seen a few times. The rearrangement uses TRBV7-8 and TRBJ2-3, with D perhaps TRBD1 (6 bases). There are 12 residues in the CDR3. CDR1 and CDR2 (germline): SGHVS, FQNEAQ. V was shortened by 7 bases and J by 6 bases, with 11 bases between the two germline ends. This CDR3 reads CASTDRKDTQYF. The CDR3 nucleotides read TGTGCCAGCACAGACAGGAAGGATACGCAGTATTTT.

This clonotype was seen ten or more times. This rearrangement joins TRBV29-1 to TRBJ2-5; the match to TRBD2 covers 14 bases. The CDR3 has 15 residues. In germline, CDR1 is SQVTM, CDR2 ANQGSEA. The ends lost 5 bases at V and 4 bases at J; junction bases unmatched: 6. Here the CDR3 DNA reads TGCAGCGTTCAAAGGGGACTAGCGGGAGCAGAGACCCAGTACTTC. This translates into CSVQRGLAGAETQYF. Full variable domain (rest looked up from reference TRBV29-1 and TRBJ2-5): SAVISQKPSRDICQRGTSLTIQCQVDSQVTMMFWYRQQPGQSLTLIATANQGSEATYESGFVIDKFPISRPNLTFSTLTVSNMSPEDSSIYLCSVQRGLAGAETQYFGPGTRLLVL.

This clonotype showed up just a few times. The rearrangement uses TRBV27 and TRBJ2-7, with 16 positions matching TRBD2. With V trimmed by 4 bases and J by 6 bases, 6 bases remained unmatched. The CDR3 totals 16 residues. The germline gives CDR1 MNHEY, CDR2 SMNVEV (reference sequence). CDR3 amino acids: CASSSGTSGRAFEQYF. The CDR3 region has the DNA TGTGCCAGCAGTTCTGGGACTAGCGGGAGGGCCTTCGAGCAGTACTTC.

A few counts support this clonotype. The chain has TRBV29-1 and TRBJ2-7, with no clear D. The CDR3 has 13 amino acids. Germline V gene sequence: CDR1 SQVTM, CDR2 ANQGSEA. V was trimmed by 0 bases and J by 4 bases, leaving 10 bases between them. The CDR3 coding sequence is TGCAGCGTTGAAGAAGGCGGCCTATACGAGCAGTACTTC. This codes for CSVEEGGLYEQYF.